This TCR beta chain came from a study of blood T cell repertoires in COVID-19. Only in-frame clones appear in the TCRdb table, and some are missing; sequencing was by immunoSEQ multiplex PCR. The table includes 110,000 to 150,000 clones, about 89% detected once. Germline values: CDR1 SGHRS, CDR2 YFSETQ. Between the trimmed V and J ends, which lost 4 bases and 1 base, there was a span of 14 bases. The CDR3 consists of 15 residues. This chain connects TRBV5-1 to TRBJ1-1; tentative D call: TRBD1 (6 bases). The sequence was collected from a man aged 55 to 69 who had recovered from COVID-19. The sequenced material came from PBMCs or T cells enriched from blood (not recorded which). This CDR3 reads CASSPAGTTNTEAFF. CDR3 in DNA: TGCGCCAGCAGCCCGGCCGGGACAACGAACACTGAAGCTTTCTTT. Full variable domain (missing parts from reference TRBV5-1 and TRBJ1-1): KAGVTQTPRYLIKTRGQQVTLSCSPISGHRSVSWYQQTPGQGLQFLFEYFSETQRNKGNFPGRFSGRQFSNSRSEMNVSTLELGDSALYLCASSPAGTTNTEAFFGQGTRLTVV.